This entry features one TCR beta chain sequence. Its antigen is unidentified. PCR amplification relied on 60 Vbeta primers (plus 13 Jbeta primers). Original processing notes: An analysis performed later counted roughly 80 million unique TCR beta chains (approximately 11 million of them shared). Generated by immunoSEQ multiplex PCR, the TCRdb table keeps only in-frame clones and is missing some. V, J and clone size were drawn from that table, and D and trimming were deduced from the DNA. This sample has about 160,000 clones, with around 75% found just once. This sample is part of a study of cytomegalovirus exposure and HLA in healthy donors. Study-wide results and limits: Researchers catalogued roughly 150 TCR beta chains as cytomegalovirus-associated. A later analysis reported that several of the most significant clusters appeared to be linked to common viral pathogens, among them Epstein-Barr virus.

The CDR3 has 16 amino acids. CDR1 and CDR2 from the germline V gene are MNHNS and SASEGT. V lost 4 bases, J lost 6 bases, and 9 bases stayed unmatched. Though nominally healthy at sampling, donors likely had unrecorded immune exposures. This chain connects TRBV6-1 to TRBJ2-3, with 11 bases fitting TRBD2. Source material: PBMCs. The TCR comes from a woman aged 45-65 years in good health and CMV-seropositive. In DNA, the CDR3 is TGTGCCAGCAGTGGAACCGGACTAGCGGGTAGCGATACGCAGTATTTT. Translated, it gives CASSGTGLAGSDTQYF.